A selection of T cell receptor beta chains follows, all from one sample in a study of beta chain features in type 1 diabetes. TCRdb keeps only in-frame clones here, not all; method: immunoSEQ multiplex PCR. Of about 320,000 clones in the sample, about 15% were seen once. Material for sequencing was central memory CD4+ T cells from blood. The receptor source for this set is a man in his thirties or forties in good health. Each CDR3 is given with its conserved first and last residue. D genes are given only for firm matches. Clone size is given for some rows only: seen once, a few or many times, or a class if the clone is expanded.

abundance: few
j_gene: TRBJ1-5
v_gene: TRBV5-1
d_gene: .
CDR3aa: CASSLGSGEGPQHF
CDR3nt: TGCGCCAGCAGCTTGGGGAGCGGCGAGGGGCCCCAGCATTTT

abundance: .
j_gene: TRBJ2-2
v_gene: TRBV11-3
d_gene: TRBD1
CDR3aa: CASSYGTANTGELFF
CDR3nt: TGTGCCAGCAGTTACGGGACAGCGAACACCGGGGAGCTGTTTTTT

abundance: few
j_gene: TRBJ2-7
v_gene: TRBV29-1
d_gene: .
CDR3aa: CSARPGQSYEQYF
CDR3nt: TGCAGCGCACGGCCTGGACAATCCTACGAGCAGTACTTC

abundance: few
j_gene: TRBJ2-1
v_gene: TRBV7-2
d_gene: .
CDR3aa: CASRILAPQGEQFF
CDR3nt: TGTGCCAGCAGGATACTAGCCCCCCAGGGTGAGCAGTTCTTC

abundance: few
j_gene: TRBJ2-3
v_gene: TRBV11-2
d_gene: TRBD2
CDR3aa: CASIPPSGRAFTDTQYF
CDR3nt: TGTGCCAGCATCCCTCCCTCGGGGAGGGCCTTCACAGATACGCAGTATTTT

abundance: many
j_gene: TRBJ1-5
v_gene: TRBV2
d_gene: TRBD1
CDR3aa: CASSFDRAQPQHF
CDR3nt: TGTGCCAGCAGTTTCGACAGGGCTCAGCCCCAGCATTTT

abundance: .
j_gene: TRBJ2-5
v_gene: TRBV11-1
d_gene: .
CDR3aa: CASSQGTGGTQYF
CDR3nt: TGTGCCAGCAGCCAAGGGACCGGTGGGACCCAGTACTTC

abundance: .
j_gene: TRBJ1-3
v_gene: TRBV25-1
d_gene: .
CDR3aa: CASSEYHPGNTIYF
CDR3nt: TGTGCCAGCAGTGAATACCATCCTGGAAACACCATATATTTT

abundance: few
j_gene: TRBJ2-7
v_gene: TRBV7-2
d_gene: .
CDR3aa: CASSLRPGYEQYF
CDR3nt: TGTGCCAGCAGCTTAAGGCCGGGGTACGAGCAGTACTTC

abundance: .
j_gene: TRBJ1-6
v_gene: TRBV2
d_gene: .
CDR3aa: CASSVSRGNSPLHF
CDR3nt: TGTGCCAGCAGTGTCTCCAGGGGCAATTCACCCCTCCACTTT

abundance: few
j_gene: TRBJ2-2
v_gene: TRBV13
d_gene: .
CDR3aa: CASSLVGQNTGELFF
CDR3nt: TGTGCCAGCAGCTTAGTTGGCCAGAACACCGGGGAGCTGTTTTTT

abundance: few
j_gene: TRBJ2-1
v_gene: TRBV11-3
d_gene: .
CDR3aa: CASSLEERSEQFF
CDR3nt: TGTGCCAGCAGCCTAGAGGAGAGGTCTGAGCAGTTCTTC

abundance: .
j_gene: TRBJ1-6
v_gene: TRBV2
d_gene: TRBD1
CDR3aa: CASSMTGRNSPLHF
CDR3nt: TGTGCCAGCAGTATGACAGGGAGGAATTCACCCCTCCACTTT

abundance: .
j_gene: TRBJ2-7
v_gene: TRBV11-3
d_gene: TRBD2
CDR3aa: CASSPAGEDEQYF
CDR3nt: TGTGCCAGCAGCCCTGCGGGAGAGGACGAGCAGTACTTC

abundance: .
j_gene: TRBJ1-6
v_gene: TRBV15
d_gene: .
CDR3aa: CATSREIGGNSPLHF
CDR3nt: TGTGCCACCAGCAGGGAGATCGGGGGTAATTCACCCCTCCACTTT

abundance: .
j_gene: TRBJ2-1
v_gene: TRBV7-8
d_gene: .
CDR3aa: CASAVVGGEQFF
CDR3nt: TGTGCCAGCGCGGTGGTAGGGGGTGAGCAGTTCTTC

abundance: .
j_gene: TRBJ2-1
v_gene: TRBV4-3
d_gene: TRBD1
CDR3aa: CASSRALTGTGQYNEQFF
CDR3nt: TGCGCCAGCAGCCGAGCCCTTACCGGGACAGGGCAATACAATGAGCAGTTCTTC

abundance: .
j_gene: TRBJ1-1
v_gene: TRBV18
d_gene: TRBD1
CDR3aa: CASSPGLDRGATEAFF
CDR3nt: TGTGCCAGCTCACCCGGACTGGACAGGGGGGCCACTGAAGCTTTCTTT

abundance: few
j_gene: TRBJ2-5
v_gene: TRBV25-1
d_gene: .
CDR3aa: CASKIGGAGEQYF
CDR3nt: TGTGCCAGCAAAATAGGGGGGGCTGGAGAGCAGTACTTC

abundance: few
j_gene: TRBJ2-3
v_gene: TRBV11-2
d_gene: .
CDR3aa: CASSLQGTSTDTQYF
CDR3nt: TGTGCCAGCAGCCTACAGGGAACTAGCACAGATACGCAGTATTTT

abundance: many
j_gene: TRBJ2-4
v_gene: TRBV10-3
d_gene: .
CDR3aa: CAISEGPGTVAKNIQYF
CDR3nt: TGTGCCATCAGTGAGGGTCCGGGAACGGTAGCCAAAAACATTCAGTACTTC

abundance: few
j_gene: TRBJ2-1
v_gene: TRBV19
d_gene: TRBD2
CDR3aa: CASSMTSGSRNNEQFF
CDR3nt: TGTGCCAGTAGTATGACTAGCGGGTCTAGGAACAATGAGCAGTTCTTC

abundance: few
j_gene: TRBJ1-2
v_gene: TRBV6-5
d_gene: .
CDR3aa: CASSGPPNSAGGYTF
CDR3nt: TGTGCCAGCAGTGGACCCCCCAATTCAGCGGGTGGCTACACCTTC

abundance: few
j_gene: TRBJ1-2
v_gene: TRBV5-1
d_gene: .
CDR3aa: CASSLEGRKDGYTF
CDR3nt: TGCGCCAGCAGCTTGGAGGGTCGTAAGGATGGCTACACCTTC

abundance: .
j_gene: TRBJ1-2
v_gene: TRBV29-1
d_gene: .
CDR3aa: CSVERGYGYTF
CDR3nt: TGCAGCGTTGAACGGGGCTATGGCTACACCTTC

abundance: .
j_gene: TRBJ2-6
v_gene: TRBV5-4
d_gene: TRBD1
CDR3aa: CASSSPIGQGGTGANVLTF
CDR3nt: TGTGCCAGCAGCTCGCCTATCGGACAGGGTGGAACTGGGGCCAACGTCCTGACTTTC

abundance: .
j_gene: TRBJ2-3
v_gene: TRBV5-4
d_gene: .
CDR3aa: CASSLYSRGSGDTQYF
CDR3nt: TGTGCCAGCAGCTTATACTCTAGAGGGAGTGGAGATACGCAGTATTTT

abundance: few
j_gene: TRBJ1-2
v_gene: TRBV30
d_gene: .
CDR3aa: CAWSVIRGYTF
CDR3nt: TGTGCCTGGAGTGTGATCCGCGGCTACACCTTC

abundance: .
j_gene: TRBJ2-1
v_gene: TRBV19
d_gene: TRBD1
CDR3aa: CASSGTGGPYNEQFF
CDR3nt: TGTGCCAGTAGTGGAACAGGGGGCCCTTACAATGAGCAGTTCTTC

abundance: few
j_gene: TRBJ1-5
v_gene: TRBV6-1
d_gene: .
CDR3aa: CASSERDYQPQHF
CDR3nt: TGTGCCAGCAGTGAACGTGACTATCAGCCCCAGCATTTT

abundance: .
j_gene: TRBJ2-1
v_gene: TRBV7-2
d_gene: .
CDR3aa: CASSLGSPPNEQFF
CDR3nt: TGTGCCAGCAGCCTAGGGTCCCCACCCAATGAGCAGTTCTTC

abundance: few
j_gene: TRBJ2-5
v_gene: TRBV18
d_gene: TRBD1
CDR3aa: CASSPGPRQGQETQYF
CDR3nt: TGTGCCAGCTCCCCCGGCCCGAGACAGGGGCAAGAGACCCAGTACTTC

abundance: once
j_gene: TRBJ1-1
v_gene: TRBV5-1
d_gene: .
CDR3aa: CASSLAGWGTEAFF
CDR3nt: TGCGCCAGCAGCTTGGCCGGGTGGGGGACTGAAGCTTTCTTT

abundance: few
j_gene: TRBJ2-3
v_gene: TRBV5-6
d_gene: .
CDR3aa: CASRSSGSNTDTQYF
CDR3nt: TGTGCCAGCAGGAGTTCCGGGAGTAACACAGATACGCAGTATTTT

abundance: .
j_gene: TRBJ2-5
v_gene: TRBV11-2
d_gene: .
CDR3aa: CASSLDRSGTQYF
CDR3nt: TGTGCCAGCAGCTTAGACCGTAGTGGGACCCAGTACTTC

abundance: .
j_gene: TRBJ2-1
v_gene: TRBV7-2
d_gene: .
CDR3aa: CASSLGLQALNEQFF
CDR3nt: TGTGCCAGCAGCTTAGGTCTCCAGGCCCTCAATGAGCAGTTCTTC

abundance: few
j_gene: TRBJ2-7
v_gene: TRBV9
d_gene: TRBD1
CDR3aa: CASSAATGANYEQYF
CDR3nt: TGTGCCAGCAGCGCAGCGACAGGGGCCAACTACGAGCAGTACTTC

abundance: .
j_gene: TRBJ1-5
v_gene: TRBV28
d_gene: .
CDR3aa: CASIRAAIGPQHF
CDR3nt: TGTGCCAGCATACGCGCGGCAATAGGACCCCAGCATTTT

abundance: few
j_gene: TRBJ2-1
v_gene: TRBV7-3
d_gene: .
CDR3aa: CASSPLLTSSYNEQFF
CDR3nt: TGTGCCAGCAGCCCGCTCCTAACTAGCTCCTACAATGAGCAGTTCTTC

abundance: .
j_gene: TRBJ2-3
v_gene: TRBV27
d_gene: TRBD1
CDR3aa: CASSMGTGANVLQYF
CDR3nt: TGTGCCAGCAGTATGGGGACAGGGGCCAACGTTCTCCAGTATTTT

abundance: .
j_gene: TRBJ2-3
v_gene: TRBV11-2
d_gene: .
CDR3aa: CASSPGLASDTQYF
CDR3nt: TGTGCCAGCAGCCCCGGGTTAGCGTCCGATACGCAGTATTTT

abundance: .
j_gene: TRBJ1-5
v_gene: TRBV7-2
d_gene: .
CDR3aa: CASSSAGGAHQPQHF
CDR3nt: TGTGCCAGCAGCTCGGCGGGGGGGGCCCATCAGCCCCAGCATTTT

abundance: .
j_gene: TRBJ1-6
v_gene: TRBV5-1
d_gene: TRBD1
CDR3aa: CASSSAASGGSLDSPLHF
CDR3nt: TGCGCCAGCAGCTCGGCCGCCTCAGGGGGGTCCCTGGATTCACCCCTCCACTTT

abundance: .
j_gene: TRBJ1-2
v_gene: TRBV4-1
d_gene: TRBD1
CDR3aa: CASGGDQGALYGYTF
CDR3nt: TGCGCCAGCGGAGGAGACCAGGGGGCCCTCTATGGCTACACCTTC

abundance: .
j_gene: TRBJ2-5
v_gene: TRBV28
d_gene: .
CDR3aa: CASSDMGRKETQYF
CDR3nt: TGTGCCAGCAGCGACATGGGTCGGAAGGAGACCCAGTACTTC

abundance: .
j_gene: TRBJ1-2
v_gene: TRBV6-5
d_gene: .
CDR3aa: CASTTGNYGYTF
CDR3nt: TGTGCCAGCACCACAGGGAACTATGGCTACACCTTC

abundance: once
j_gene: TRBJ1-3
v_gene: TRBV5-1
d_gene: .
CDR3aa: CASSPGYSGNTIYF
CDR3nt: TGCGCCAGCAGCCCCGGATACTCTGGAAACACCATATATTTT

abundance: few
j_gene: TRBJ2-5
v_gene: TRBV5-1
d_gene: TRBD1
CDR3aa: CASSDLTIGGQETQYF
CDR3nt: TGCGCCAGCAGCGACCTAACCATAGGGGGCCAGGAGACCCAGTACTTC

abundance: few
j_gene: TRBJ2-4
v_gene: TRBV9
d_gene: TRBD1
CDR3aa: CASSEGALPKNIQYF
CDR3nt: TGTGCCAGCAGCGAGGGGGCCCTCCCCAAAAACATTCAGTACTTC

abundance: few
j_gene: TRBJ1-6
v_gene: TRBV27
d_gene: TRBD1
CDR3aa: CASSREGARRNSPLHF
CDR3nt: TGTGCCAGCAGTAGGGAGGGGGCGCGAAGGAATTCACCCCTCCACTTT

abundance: few
j_gene: TRBJ2-3
v_gene: TRBV11-2
d_gene: .
CDR3aa: CASSSWGATDTQYF
CDR3nt: TGTGCCAGCAGCTCGTGGGGCGCCACAGATACGCAGTATTTT